The 9 T cell receptor beta chains presented below share a single source sample, sequenced in a study of blood T cell repertoires in COVID-19. The table came from immunoSEQ multiplex PCR; TCRdb's copy has only in-frame clones and leaves some out. The sample carries about 80,000 clones, around 88% recorded once. Sequencing was done on a sample of peripheral blood. The source is a woman older than 75 with active or convalescent COVID-19.

Concerning this clone itself: At one end, the junction sequence differs from germline, possibly due to a read error. The genes are TRBV19 and TRBJ2-1; TRBD1 aligns across 8 bases. The CDR3 sequence is 17 residues long. Germline CDR1 reads LNHDA; CDR2 reads SQIVND (reference sequence). This chain's CDR3 is CACSTGAGWTGWGEQFF. In DNA form, the CDR3 reads TGTGCCTGTAGTACCGGGGCGGGGTGGACAGGGTGGGGTGAGCAGTTCTTC.

This clone was counted only a few times. The gene calls are TRBV3-1 (or the pseudogene TRBV3-2) and TRBJ2-2; TRBD2 aligns across 12 bases. Germline lookup yields CDR1 LGHDT and CDR2 YNNKEL (reference sequence). This CDR3 has 17 residues. With 1 base clipped from V and 5 bases from J, the junction kept 5 bases outside the gene matches. Here the CDR3 DNA reads TGTGCCAGCAGCCAAGGGTCTAGCGGGAGGGCAACCGGGGAGCTGTTTTTT. Residues: CASSQGSSGRATGELFF.

This chain links TRBV9 with TRBJ2-1; a weak D match, TRBD2 (6 bases). Trimming removed 0 bases from V and 9 bases from J, with 16 bases in between. Germline-derived CDR1 and CDR2 are SGDLS and YYNGEE. The CDR3 length is 15 residues. The chain's CDR3 is CASSVGGGVRREQFF. CDR3 DNA: TGTGCCAGCAGCGTAGGGGGCGGGGTCAGGCGTGAGCAGTTCTTC.

This chain uses TRBV19 with TRBJ2-2; 7 nucleotides agree with TRBD2. After removal of 7 bases from V and 1 base from J, the junction contained 15 bases not matched to a gene. Germline-derived CDR1 and CDR2 are LNHDA and SQIVND (reference sequence). CDR3 size: 18 residues. The CDR3 nucleotides read TGTGCCAGTACTCAGAGGTGGTCGGGACTATTGAACACCGGGGAGCTGTTTTTT. Its protein is CASTQRWSGLLNTGELFF.

The chain employs TRBV7-9 and TRBJ2-5; TRBD2 matches 8 bases. CDR3 length: 13 residues. Unmatched junction bases numbered 4, after V lost 8 bases and J lost 2 bases. Germline loops: CDR1 SEHNR, CDR2 FQNEAQ (reference sequence). The CDR3, as DNA: TGTGCCAGCGGACGCGGGGGGCAAGAGACCCAGTACTTC. Its translation is CASGRGGQETQYF.

CDR3 amino acids: CASSTGGNQPQHF. DNA for the CDR3: TGTGCCAGCTCAACAGGGGGCAATCAGCCCCAGCATTTT. V is TRBV18 and J is TRBJ1-5; TRBD1 matches 7 bases. The germline CDR1 and CDR2 sequences are KGHSH and LQKENI. V shed 5 bases and J 2 bases; nucleotides not matched to a gene: 0. The CDR3 is 13 residues long.

The chain carries TRBV2 and TRBJ2-3; the match to TRBD2 covers 9 bases. This CDR3 spans 17 amino acids. In germline, CDR1 is SNHLY, CDR2 FYNNEI. The trim removed 7 bases at V and 0 bases at J, leaving 11 bases unmatched. The CDR3 reads CASKLRGGETSTDTQYF. The CDR3 region has the DNA TGTGCCAGCAAGTTGCGGGGGGGTGAAACTAGCACAGATACGCAGTATTTT.

The chain uses TRBV7-9 and TRBJ1-1, with D perhaps matching TRBD1 (5 bases). This CDR3 comprises 12 residues. Per the germline V gene, CDR1 is SEHNR and CDR2 is FQNEAQ (reference sequence). V was cut by 3 bases and J by 11 bases, with 13 bases left in between. The CDR3 here is CASSFGGGTAFF. DNA of the CDR3: TGTGCCAGCAGCTTCGGGGGAGGGACGGCTTTCTTT. The full variable domain, with the rest looked up from reference TRBV7-9 and TRBJ1-1, is DTGVSQNPRHKITKRGQNVTFRCDPISEHNRLYWYRQTLGQGPEFLTYFQNEAQLEKSRLLSDRFSAERPKGSFSTLEIQRTEQGDSAMYLCASSFGGGTAFFGQGTRLTVV.

V gene TRBV28 combines with J gene TRBJ2-5; a possible D gene is TRBD2 (7 bases). Germline CDR1 MDHEN, CDR2 SYDVKM. V lost 6 bases, J lost 5 bases, and 22 bases lay in between. The CDR3 has 16 amino acids. The CDR3 region is CASSIGGALHRETQYF. CDR3 DNA: TGTGCCAGCAGCATAGGGGGGGCACTCCACCGGGAGACCCAGTACTTC.